The 12 T cell receptor beta chains reported below all come from one sample, sequenced in a study of cytotoxic CD8 clonotypes in ibrutinib-treated CLL. Sequenced by immunoSEQ multiplex PCR; TCRdb stores in-frame clones only, minus some. This table holds over 95,000 clones, roughly 60% found once. The material was PBMCs, obtained after 24 months of ibrutinib treatment. Receptors originate from a human donor with chronic lymphocytic leukemia.

There are a few counts of this clone. This chain links TRBV30 with TRBJ2-2, with 7 bases matching TRBD2. The junction had 13 bases not matched to a gene; V was cut back by 7 bases and J by 2 bases. The CDR3 covers 16 residues. Germline loops: CDR1 GTSNPN, CDR2 SVGIG (reference sequence). The chain's CDR3 is CASRLALGKNTGELFF. The CDR3 DNA is TGTGCCTCGAGACTAGCCCTAGGAAAAAACACCGGGGAGCTGTTTTTT.

The chain has TRBV7-2 and TRBJ2-7, with 12 positions matching TRBD2. Germline CDR1 SGHTA, CDR2 FQGNSA. This CDR3 is 16 amino acids long. The J segment lost 5 bases and the V segment lost 3 bases, leaving 8 bases of the junction unmatched. The CDR3 DNA sequence: TGTGCCAGCAGCTTCCCGACTAGCGGGGGTGTCGACGAGCAGTACTTC. This gives the protein CASSFPTSGGVDEQYF.

This clone was picked up a small number of times. The chain joins TRBV5-1 to TRBJ2-1; the D is unclear. The CDR3 runs 16 residues. The germline V gene encodes CDR1 SGHRS and CDR2 YFSETQ. Between the trimmed V and J ends, which lost 0 bases and 0 bases, there was a span of 10 bases. The CDR3, as DNA: TGCGCCAGCAGCTTGGTTGAGTTTAGCTCCTACAATGAGCAGTTCTTC. This encodes CASSLVEFSSYNEQFF.

J is TRBJ1-2 and V is TRBV15; D not resolved. Trimming left V 0 bases short and J 2 bases short, with 7 bases between. CDR3 length: 14 amino acids. Germline V gene data show CDR1 as LNHNV and CDR2 as YYDKDF (reference sequence). CDR3 sequence reads: CATSRDHSNYGYTF. The CDR3 bases are TGTGCCACCAGCAGAGATCACTCGAACTATGGCTACACCTTC.

This clone was seen only once. The V gene is TRBV5-4, the J gene TRBJ1-2; no reliable D call. V was pared by 4 bases and J by 4 bases, with 11 bases between. Per the germline V gene, CDR1 is SGHNT and CDR2 is YYREEE (reference sequence). The CDR3 contains 13 residues. In nucleotides, the CDR3 is TGTGCCAGCAGCCCCGGAAAGAGCTATGGCTACACCTTC. Translated: CASSPGKSYGYTF. Full variable domain (outside the CDR3, taken from reference TRBV5-4 and TRBJ1-2): ETGVTQSPTHLIKTRGQQVTLRCSSQSGHNTVSWYQQALGQGPQFIFQYYREEENGRGNFPPRFSGLQFPNYSSELNVNALELDDSALYLCASSPGKSYGYTFGSGTRLTVV.

V gene TRBV6-6 combines with J gene TRBJ1-4, with 9 bases identical to TRBD1. V shed 4 bases, J shed 11 bases, and the junction held 11 bases outside the gene matches. The CDR3 is made up of 15 amino acids. Germline V gene sequence: CDR1 MNHNY, CDR2 SVGAGI (reference sequence). The CDR3 sequence: CASSSPGQGLQKLFF. CDR3 DNA sequence: TGTGCCAGCAGTTCCCCGGGACAGGGATTGCAGAAACTGTTTTTT.

The CDR3 here is CASSYRQGKDYEQYF. DNA for the CDR3: TGTGCCAGCAGTTACCGACAGGGTAAGGACTACGAGCAGTACTTC. V is TRBV6-6 and J is TRBJ2-7, with 7 nucleotides matching TRBD1. Trimming took 2 bases from V and 3 from J; bases not matched to a gene: 7. Germline lookup yields CDR1 MNHNY and CDR2 SVGAGI (reference sequence). This CDR3 is 15 amino acids long.

This clone was picked up one time. CDR3 coding DNA: TGCGCCAGCAGTGAGTCTAGGTTAAGGGGGAACATTCAGTACTTC. Its protein product is CASSESRLRGNIQYF. The gene calls are TRBV10-2 and TRBJ2-4; weak D call: TRBD1 (6 bases). From germline, CDR1 is WSHSY and CDR2 SAAADI. The CDR3 covers 15 residues. V lost 0 bases and J 7 bases, leaving 13 bases between the germline ends.

This clone was seen a handful of times. The chain uses TRBV11-3 and TRBJ2-7; D remains ambiguous. Germline V gene data show CDR1 as SGHNT and CDR2 as YENEEA. V lost 5 bases and J 2 bases, leaving 10 bases between the germline ends. CDR3 length: 13 residues. CDR3 residues: CASSRDKTYEQYF. DNA of the CDR3: TGTGCCAGCAGCCGCGACAAGACCTACGAGCAGTACTTC.

The chain joins TRBV10-2 to TRBJ1-1; 10 bases are a match to TRBD1. Germline V gene lookup returns CDR1 WSHSY and CDR2 SAAADI. The CDR3 covers 14 residues. Unmatched junction bases numbered 5, after V lost 6 bases and J lost 4 bases. The CDR3 DNA sequence: TGCGCCAGCAGGAAGGGACAGGGGATCACTGAAGCTTTCTTT. Amino acid sequence: CASRKGQGITEAFF.

The chain carries TRBV9 and TRBJ2-7, with D perhaps matching TRBD1 (5 bases). The CDR3 spans 14 residues. Trimming removed 1 base at V and 4 bases at J, with 12 bases between. In germline, CDR1 is SGDLS, CDR2 YYNGEE. CDR3 protein: CASSVQPDSYEQYF. CDR3 in DNA: TGTGCCAGCAGCGTACAACCTGACAGTTACGAGCAGTACTTC.

This clone was seen just once. This chain links TRBV9 with TRBJ2-6; D is possibly TRBD2 (6 bases). Germline lookup yields CDR1 SGDLS and CDR2 YYNGEE. The CDR3 loop spans 17 amino acids. Deletions cut 3 bases from V and 0 bases from J, with 13 bases between. The DNA of the CDR3 is TGTGCCAGCAGCGGGGGACTGGGGTTCTCTGGGGCCAACGTCCTGACTTTC. Translating gives CASSGGLGFSGANVLTF.